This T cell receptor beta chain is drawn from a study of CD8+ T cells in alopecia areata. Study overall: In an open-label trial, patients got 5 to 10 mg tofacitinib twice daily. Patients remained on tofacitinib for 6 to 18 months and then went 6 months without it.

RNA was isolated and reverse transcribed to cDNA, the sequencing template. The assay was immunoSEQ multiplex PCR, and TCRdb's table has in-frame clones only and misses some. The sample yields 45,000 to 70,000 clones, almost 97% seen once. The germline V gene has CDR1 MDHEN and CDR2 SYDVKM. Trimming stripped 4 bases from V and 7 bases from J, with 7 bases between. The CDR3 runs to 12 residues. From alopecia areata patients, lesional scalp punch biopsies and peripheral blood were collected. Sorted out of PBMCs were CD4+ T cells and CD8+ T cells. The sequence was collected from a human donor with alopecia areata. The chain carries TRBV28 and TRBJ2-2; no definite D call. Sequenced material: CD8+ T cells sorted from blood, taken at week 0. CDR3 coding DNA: TGTGCCAGCAGTTACGATAACGGGGAGCTGTTTTTT. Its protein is CASSYDNGELFF. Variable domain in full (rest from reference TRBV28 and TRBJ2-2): DVKVTQSSRYLVKRTGEKVFLECVQDMDHENMFWYRQDPGLGLRLIYFSYDVKMKEKGDIPEGYSVSREKKERFSLILESASTNQTSMYLCASSYDNGELFFGEGSRLTVL.